In this sample, the clone carrying this TCR beta chain turned up many times. These data originate in a study of T cells in Graves' hyperthyroidism and ophthalmopathy. The CDR3 totals 17 residues. V was pared by 1 base and J by 0 bases, with 3 bases of the junction left unmatched. Germline V gene sequence: CDR1 SEHNR, CDR2 FQNEAQ (reference sequence). The TCR beta CDR3 regions underwent amplification using RNA transcripts as the source. When the TCR CDR3 underwent first-round RT-PCR, the HTBI primer set was used. TCRdb reprocessed the multiplex PCR reads with MiXCR, giving one entry per CDR3 protein. The table includes some 300,000 distinct CDR3 sequences, roughly an eighth detected once.

The sample comprised blood. The receptor's source is a woman in her thirties or forties with Graves' hyperthyroidism. This chain links TRBV7-9 with TRBJ2-3, with 11 bases identical to TRBD2. The CDR3, as DNA: TGTGCCAGCAGCTTAGTGGGACTAGCGGTGAGCACAGATACGCAGTATTTT. Translating it yields CASSLVGLAVSTDTQYF.